A single sample gave rise to the 5 T cell receptor beta chains below, sequenced in a study of blood T cell repertoires in COVID-19. TCRdb's table, derived via immunoSEQ multiplex PCR, lists solely in-frame clones and lacks some. The table shows roughly 80,000 clones, with 84% occurring only once. The sample comprised peripheral blood. These receptors originate from a man in his forties or fifties with acute or convalescent COVID-19.

The chain recombines TRBV9 with TRBJ2-7, with 7 nucleotides matching TRBD2. V trimming: 0 bases; J trimming: 3 bases; junction bases outside the gene matches: 9. The CDR3 length is 16 residues. Germline CDR1 SGDLS, CDR2 YYNGEE. The CDR3, as DNA: TGTGCCAGCAGCGTAGGAACAGGTGGGGGGGACTACGAGCAGTACTTC. Translation gives CASSVGTGGGDYEQYF.

This chain links TRBV27 with TRBJ2-2, with a weak D call TRBD2 (5 bases). The CDR3 totals 14 residues. Trimming pared 5 bases from V and 7 bases from J, leaving 14 bases between. Germline V gene lookup returns CDR1 MNHEY and CDR2 SMNVEV (reference sequence). In nucleotides, the CDR3 is TGTGCCAGCAGTCCCCGAGGGCCGGACGGGGAGCTGTTTTTT. This sequence encodes CASSPRGPDGELFF.

The genes are TRBV6-1 and TRBJ2-2, with D possibly being TRBD2 (7 bases). V was pared by 2 bases and J by 3 bases, with 10 bases between. This CDR3 is 15 amino acids long. Germline CDR1 reads MNHNS; CDR2 reads SASEGT. The CDR3 protein is CASSERGADTGELFF. The CDR3 nucleotides read TGTGCCAGCAGTGAACGGGGGGCCGACACCGGGGAGCTGTTTTTT.

This rearrangement joins TRBV2 to TRBJ1-6, with 8 bases that match TRBD1. Per germline, CDR1 SNHLY and CDR2 FYNNEI. This CDR3 is 16 amino acids long. Trimming cost V 6 bases and J 5 bases; bases outside gene matches: 9. The chain's CDR3 is CASRSPGQVDNSPLHF. For the CDR3, the DNA is TGTGCCAGCAGGTCCCCGGGACAGGTAGATAATTCACCCCTCCACTTT.

This chain joins TRBV4-2 and TRBJ2-5, with 10 bases identical to TRBD2. Unmatched junction bases numbered 6, after V lost 0 bases and J lost 2 bases. The germline CDR1 and CDR2 sequences are LGHNA and YNFKEQ. The CDR3 has 17 amino acids. DNA for the CDR3: TGTGCCAGCAGCCAAGATATATCGACTAGCGGGCAAGAGACCCAGTACTTC. It codes for CASSQDISTSGQETQYF.